The entry below describes one T cell receptor (beta chain). Its antigen is undetermined. These data belong to a study of shared clonotypes between healthy human individuals. Turning to the study itself: Two women and a few men aged 18 to 49 served as donors.

Deep level was the assay's run setting. Libraries were prepared by immunoSEQ multiplex PCR; TCRdb keeps only in-frame clonotypes and omits some of them. The data show around 2.1 million clones, just over 90% seen once. Germline trimming cut 3 bases from V and 3 bases from J; bases unmatched to any gene: 20. Germline CDR1 reads SGDLS; CDR2 reads YYNGEE. The CDR3 extends over 22 amino acids. Naive CD8 cells, CD45RO-negative and positively selected for CCR7, excluded terminally differentiated effector memory CD45RA+ cells. Findings and caveats of the study: Generation probability values for non-shared clonotypes were lower than those for clonotypes shared by all four donors.

Sequencing was done on a sample of naive CD8+ T cells from PBMCs. The origin of this receptor is a man in his late teens or twenties in good health. Some clones in this sample may be carry-over from other donors' samples. The V gene is TRBV9, the J gene TRBJ2-2, with TRBD2 matching 13 bases. The CDR3 region has the DNA TGTGCCAGCAGCGCGAGACGTTTTGATGGGACTAGCGGGACCTGGGACACCGGGGAGCTGTTTTTT. It yields the protein CASSARRFDGTSGTWDTGELFF.